This T cell receptor (beta chain) was found in a study of blood T cell repertoires in COVID-19. Study-level information: COVID-19 samples collected from the United States, Italy and Spain covered acute and convalescent phases. T cells, B-cell-depleted T cells, or PBMCs provided the cDNA or gDNA that served as material.

The germline CDR1 and CDR2 sequences are GTSNPN and SVGIG (reference sequence). The CDR3 totals 12 residues. Trimming shortened V by 3 bases and J by 2 bases, and 7 bases separated the two germline ends. Per the original data handling: Amplification of reference gene primers was used by the study to estimate nucleated cell counts. TCRdb's table, derived via immunoSEQ multiplex PCR, lists solely in-frame clones and lacks some. V, J and clone size are those of that table, while D and trimming were read from the DNA. In the table there are around 160,000 clones, about 85% of which are singletons. The TCR comes from a man in his late teens or twenties with acute or convalescent COVID-19. The chain joins TRBV30 to TRBJ2-5; weak D call: TRBD2 (5 bases). The sequencing sample was made of peripheral blood. CDR3 in amino acids: CAWSWEQETQYF. For the CDR3, the DNA is TGTGCCTGGAGCTGGGAGCAAGAGACCCAGTACTTC.